This TCR beta chain was documented in a study of T cell responses to AZD1222 COVID-19 vaccine. Profiled with immunoSEQ multiplex PCR; TCRdb holds only in-frame clones, not every one. The sample holds roughly 86,000 clones, 85% seen once. Per the germline V gene, CDR1 is SGHTA and CDR2 is FQGNSA. This CDR3 has 14 amino acids. V shed 1 base and J shed 4 bases, with 10 bases lying between them. About this clone itself: What it binds is not known.

General study points: Donors skewed white British and female; clonal diversity was possibly underestimated. Repertoires were obtained only post-peak T cell response.

The genes are TRBV7-2 and TRBJ1-1, with D unresolved. The receptor comes from an adult who received the AZD1222 COVID-19 vaccine. This specimen consisted of peripheral blood, obtained 28 days after the second AZD1222 dose. This chain's CDR3 is CASSLVPGGTEAFF. CDR3 coding DNA: TGTGCCAGCAGCTTAGTTCCGGGTGGCACTGAAGCTTTCTTT.